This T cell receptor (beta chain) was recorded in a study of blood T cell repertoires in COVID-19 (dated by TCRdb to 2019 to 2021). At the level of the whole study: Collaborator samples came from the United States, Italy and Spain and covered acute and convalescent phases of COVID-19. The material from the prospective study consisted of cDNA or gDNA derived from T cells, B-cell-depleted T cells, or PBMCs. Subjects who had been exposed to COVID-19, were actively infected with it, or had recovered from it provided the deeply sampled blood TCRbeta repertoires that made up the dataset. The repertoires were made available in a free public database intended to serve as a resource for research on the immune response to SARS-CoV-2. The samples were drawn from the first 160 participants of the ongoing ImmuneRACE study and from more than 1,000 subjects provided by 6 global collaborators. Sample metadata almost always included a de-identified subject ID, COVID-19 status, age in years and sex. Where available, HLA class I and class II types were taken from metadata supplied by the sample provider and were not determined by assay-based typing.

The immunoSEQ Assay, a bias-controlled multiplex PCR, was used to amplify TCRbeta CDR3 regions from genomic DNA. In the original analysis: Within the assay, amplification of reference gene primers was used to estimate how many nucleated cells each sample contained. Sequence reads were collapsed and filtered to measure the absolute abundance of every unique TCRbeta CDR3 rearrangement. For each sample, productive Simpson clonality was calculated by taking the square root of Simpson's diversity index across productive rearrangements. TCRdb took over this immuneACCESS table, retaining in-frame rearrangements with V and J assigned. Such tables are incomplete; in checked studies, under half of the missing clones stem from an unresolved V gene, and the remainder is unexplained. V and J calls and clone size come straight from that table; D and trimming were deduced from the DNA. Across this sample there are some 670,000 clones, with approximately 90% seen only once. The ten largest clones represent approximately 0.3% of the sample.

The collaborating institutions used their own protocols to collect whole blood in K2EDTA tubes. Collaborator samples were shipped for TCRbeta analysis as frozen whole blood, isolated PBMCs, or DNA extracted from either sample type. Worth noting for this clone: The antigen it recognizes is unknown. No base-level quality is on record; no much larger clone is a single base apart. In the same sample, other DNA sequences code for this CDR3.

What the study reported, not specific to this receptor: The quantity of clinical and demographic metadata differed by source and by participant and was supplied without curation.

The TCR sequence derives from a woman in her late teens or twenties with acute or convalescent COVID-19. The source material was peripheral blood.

The CDR3 protein: CASSPPSMNTEAFF. The sequenced DNA: TGTGCCAGCTCACCACCGAGCATGAACACTGAAGCTTTCTTT. In this chain, TRBV18 is recombined with TRBJ1-1; the D gene is unclear. Looking up the germline V gene yields CDR1 KGHSH and CDR2 LQKENI. The CDR3 contains 14 residues, cysteine and phenylalanine counted. The entry retains the CDR3 DNA only, 42 bases that are in frame from base 1. Deletion took 0 bases off V and 0 bases off J, with a span of 5 bases between the germline ends.